This T cell receptor beta chain was sequenced during a study of blood T cell repertoires in COVID-19. Study-level information: The United States, Italy and Spain provided the acute and convalescent COVID-19 samples. PBMCs, B-cell-depleted T cells, or T cells were the source of the cDNA or gDNA that made up the material.

Original methodology: Amplification of reference gene primers was used by the study to estimate nucleated cell counts. Produced via immunoSEQ multiplex PCR; TCRdb's table is partial and in-frame only. V and J calls and clone size follow that table, whereas D and trimming were derived from the DNA. The table has around 130,000 clones, more than 75% seen once. Germline V gives CDR1 LNHDA, CDR2 SQIVND (reference sequence). V dropped 7 bases and J dropped 4; count of bases not matched to a gene: 8. The length of the CDR3 is 14 residues. The specimen was peripheral blood. The sequence was collected from a man between 70 and 80 years old with active COVID-19. This chain links TRBV19 with TRBJ1-1, with 8 positions matching TRBD1. Here the CDR3 DNA reads TGTGCCAGTAACCTGGGACAGGTTACCACTGAAGCTTTCTTT. This encodes CASNLGQVTTEAFF.